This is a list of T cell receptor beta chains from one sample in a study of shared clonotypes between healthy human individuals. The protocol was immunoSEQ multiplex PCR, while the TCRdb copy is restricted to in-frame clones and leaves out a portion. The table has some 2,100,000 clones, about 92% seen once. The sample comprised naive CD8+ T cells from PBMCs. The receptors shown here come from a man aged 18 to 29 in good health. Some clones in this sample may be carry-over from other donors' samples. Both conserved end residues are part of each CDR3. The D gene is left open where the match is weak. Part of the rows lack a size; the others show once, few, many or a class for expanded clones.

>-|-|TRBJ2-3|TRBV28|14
CASSLVGDTDTQYF
TGTGCCAGCAGTCTCGTGGGAGACACAGATACGCAGTATTTT
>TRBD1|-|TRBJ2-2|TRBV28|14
CASDRGPNTGELFF
TGTGCCAGTGACAGGGGGCCGAACACCGGGGAGCTGTTTTTT
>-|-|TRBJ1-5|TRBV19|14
CASTDRLSNQPQHF
TGTGCCAGTACAGACCGACTTAGCAATCAGCCCCAGCATTTT
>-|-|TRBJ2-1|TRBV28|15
CASSLFRGTPNEQFF
TGTGCCAGCAGTTTATTTCGCGGGACACCCAATGAGCAGTTCTTC
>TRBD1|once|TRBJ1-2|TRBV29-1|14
CSAGQGSTIYGYTF
TGCAGCGCCGGACAGGGCTCCACTATCTATGGCTACACCTTC
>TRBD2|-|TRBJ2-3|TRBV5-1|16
CASRQRGGRSTDTQYF
TGCGCCAGCAGACAACGGGGGGGCAGGAGCACAGATACGCAGTATTTT
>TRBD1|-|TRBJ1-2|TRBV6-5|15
CASSYSTQGGLGYTF
TGTGCCAGCAGTTACTCGACGCAGGGGGGGCTGGGCTACACCTTC
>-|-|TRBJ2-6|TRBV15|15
CATSRGRGGANVLTF
TGTGCCACCAGCAGAGGGAGGGGCGGGGCCAACGTCCTGACTTTC
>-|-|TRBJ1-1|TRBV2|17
CASSDLTSGFLNTEAFF
TGTGCCAGCAGTGACCTAACGTCGGGGTTTTTGAACACTGAAGCTTTCTTT
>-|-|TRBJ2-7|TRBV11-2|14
CASSQDGTVDEQYF
TGTGCCAGCAGCCAGGACGGGACGGTGGACGAGCAGTACTTC
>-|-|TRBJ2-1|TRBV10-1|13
CASSELRSTEQFF
TGCGCCAGCAGTGAGCTAAGATCTACTGAGCAGTTCTTC
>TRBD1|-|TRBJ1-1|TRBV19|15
CASSPRTGQNTEAFF
TGTGCCAGTAGTCCAAGGACAGGGCAGAACACTGAAGCTTTCTTT
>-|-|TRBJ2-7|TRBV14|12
CASSREWAEQYF
TGTGCCAGCAGCCGGGAGTGGGCGGAGCAGTACTTC
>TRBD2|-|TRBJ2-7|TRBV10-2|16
CASSESFLAGIYEQYF
TGCGCCAGCAGTGAGTCTTTTCTAGCGGGAATTTACGAGCAGTACTTC
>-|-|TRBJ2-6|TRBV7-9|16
CASIPIGVDGANVLTF
TGTGCCAGCATCCCAATTGGGGTTGACGGGGCCAACGTCCTGACTTTC
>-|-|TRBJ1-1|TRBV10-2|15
CASIKRITTNTEAFF
TGCGCCAGCATAAAAAGAATTACAACGAACACTGAAGCTTTCTTT
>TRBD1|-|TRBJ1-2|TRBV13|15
CASSPSTGGFYGYTF
TGTGCCAGCAGCCCATCGACAGGGGGCTTTTATGGCTACACCTTC
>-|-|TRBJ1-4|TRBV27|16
CASTPHAGVSNEKLFF
TGTGCCAGCACCCCCCACGCCGGGGTTTCTAATGAAAAACTGTTTTTT